This T cell receptor (beta chain) was documented in a study of T cells in Graves' hyperthyroidism and ophthalmopathy. Germline V gives CDR1 MNHEY, CDR2 SMNVEV (reference sequence). With 5 bases removed from V and 3 bases from J, the gap between germline ends came to 14 bases. The CDR3 spans 14 residues. Researchers amplified the TCR beta CDR3 regions from RNA transcripts. The HTBI primer set was used in a first-round RT-PCR of the TCR CDR3. TCRdb itself ran the multiplex PCR reads through MiXCR, one entry per CDR3 protein. The table lists 450,000 to 650,000 distinct CDR3 sequences, around 20% of them singletons, with roughly 29% in the top ten. This clonotype was seen repeatedly, ten times or more.

Input material: blood. V gene TRBV27 combines with J gene TRBJ2-7, with no clear D. This clonotype was sampled from a man aged 18 to 30 with Graves' hyperthyroidism. The CDR3 nucleotides are TGTGCCAGCAGTAGAAGGGCGGTTGTCTACGAGCAGTACTTC. Amino acids: CASSRRAVVYEQYF.